The TCR beta chain under discussion was sequenced for a study of early T cells in non-severe SARS-CoV-2 infection (dated by TCRdb to about 2021). Context from the whole study: Because TCR sequencing relied on bulk RNA taken from unsorted whole blood, pairing of alpha and beta chains was not possible. On the study overall, not on this receptor specifically: Matching against VDJdb was skewed toward anti-spike CD8 responses, likely underestimated virus-specific expansions, and missed private and CD4 specificities.

The study was a case-control design nested within a healthcare worker cohort in London, UK, with weekly nasopharyngeal swab PCR tests and blood sampling. Healthcare workers were recruited between 23 and 31 March 2020, during the week of the UK lockdown, and were followed weekly for up to about 16 weeks. The method was 5' RACE. The reads were generated on a NextSeq 500. The TCR library protocol attached unique molecular identifiers to individual cDNA molecules to correct for sequencing error and PCR bias. Both TCR alpha and beta chains were sequenced, and tight co-correlation was observed between alpha and beta sequence abundances in each sample. From the authors' description of their analysis: V gene, J gene and CDR3 annotation of TCR sequences was performed with Decombinator V4. Expanded TCRs were defined as changing significantly between any two time points under a Poisson model with p below 0.0001. TCR abundances were normalised to the total number of TCRs sequenced per sample and were expressed as counts per million. A search of VDJdb, accessed on 1 November 2021, was run for TCRs annotated to CMV, EBV and SARS-CoV-2, with TCRs annotated for multiple antigens excluded. TCRdb applied fastp at Q25 and MiXCR to the public reads, then kept only in-frame beta chains. Each entry is one CDR3 protein sequence, shown with its most common DNA and genes. Clone size and V and J calls follow TCRdb, not the original study. The sample table holds tens of thousands of distinct CDR3 sequences, of which 15% to 17% were seen once. The ten most abundant clones make up roughly 12% of the sample.

Notes on this clonotype: Its antigen specificity is not known. Per-nucleotide qualities are absent, and no much larger clonotype sits a single base away.

The receptor's source is an adult who was a healthcare worker with PCR-confirmed SARS-CoV-2 infection or an uninfected control (not recorded which). The sequenced sample consisted of whole blood.

The CDR3 region: CASSSTTVPYEQYF. The nucleotides are TGTGCCAGCAGTTCCACGACAGTTCCCTACGAGCAGTACTTC. The sequence is built from TRBV12-3 or TRBV12-4 and TRBJ2-7; the D segment could be TRBD1, given 5 matching bases. The CDR3 sequence holds 14 residues, the cysteine and phenylalanine included. Only the CDR3 part of the read is kept: 42 bases, read in frame from the first base. V is reduced by 4 bases and J by 2 bases, leaving a spacing of 12 bases between them.